These 13 T cell receptor beta chains came from one sample sequenced in a study of shared clonotypes between healthy human individuals (dated by TCRdb to about 2020). CD8 naive samples consisted of CD45RO-negative cells that were positively selected for CCR7, yielding a CD45RA+CCR7+ population without TemRA cells. To prepare the library, the immunoSEQ multiplex PCR assay was applied. TCRdb mirrors the immuneACCESS table, restricted to in-frame sequences. Some clones are absent from its copies; in checked studies, under half trace to an unresolved V gene, and the reason for the others is unknown. This sample comprises about 1,800,000 clones, around 96% of them detected only once. More than 0.9% of the sample comes from the top ten. Material: naive CD8+ T cells sorted from blood. According to the study, the label for this sample's cell subset or site signals: CD45RA+CCR7+. The receptors stem from a man aged 18 to 30 in good health.

The rearrangement joins TRBV6-1 to TRBJ1-5; TRBD1 agrees at 8 bases. Germline CDR1 MNHNS, CDR2 SASEGT. This CDR3 spans 15 amino acids. V was pared by 2 bases and J by 7 bases, with 7 bases of the junction left unmatched. For the CDR3, the DNA is TGTGCCAGCAGTGAACTAGCAGGGGGCGGGCAGCCCCAGCATTTT. Translation: CASSELAGGGQPQHF.

A word on this clone: The same CDR3 also results from other DNA sequences found in this sample. The J gene is TRBJ2-2, the V gene TRBV6-5; D is unresolved. Germline CDR1 reads MNHEY; CDR2 reads SVGAGI. The V end lost 3 bases, the J end lost 4 bases, and 3 bases lay between the germline ends. The CDR3 consists of 12 residues. CDR3 nucleotide sequence: TGTGCCAGCAGTTATCGCACCGGGGAGCTGTTTTTT. Its protein is CASSYRTGELFF.

The rearrangement joins TRBV27 to TRBJ2-7; 14 bases match TRBD2. This CDR3 is built from 17 residues. With V trimmed by 5 bases and J by 6 bases, 12 bases remained unmatched. Germline V gives CDR1 MNHEY, CDR2 SMNVEV (reference sequence). The CDR3, as DNA: TGTGCCAGCAGTCCCATCGGACTAGCGGGGGGTCCTCCCGAGCAGTACTTC. Protein sequence: CASSPIGLAGGPPEQYF.

V and J are TRBV27 and TRBJ1-4; 8 bases line up with TRBD1. Germline assignment: CDR1 MNHEY and CDR2 SMNVEV (reference sequence). This CDR3 contains 14 residues. Unmatched junction bases numbered 6, after V lost 4 bases and J lost 8 bases. This chain's CDR3 is CASSSTGAFEKLFF. CDR3 nucleotide sequence: TGTGCCAGCAGTTCGACAGGGGCCTTCGAAAAACTGTTTTTT. The full variable domain, completed using reference TRBV27 and TRBJ1-4, is EAQVTQNPRYLITVTGKKLTVTCSQNMNHEYMSWYRQDPGLGLRQIYYSMNVEVTDKGDVPEGYKVSRKEKRNFPLILESPSPNQTSLYFCASSSTGAFEKLFFGSGTQLSVL.

CDR3 loop: CASSSEVGELFF. The CDR3 DNA reads TGTGCCAGCAGTTCCGAAGTCGGGGAGCTGTTTTTT. The V call is TRBV28, the J call TRBJ2-2; no clear D gene. CDR3 size: 12 residues. CDR1 and CDR2 from the germline V gene are MDHEN and SYDVKM. V was pared by 4 bases and J by 7 bases, with 7 bases between.

This clone has a single count. The V and J genes are TRBV2 and TRBJ2-4; 8 bases map to TRBD2. Germline CDR1 is SNHLY and CDR2 is FYNNEI. The CDR3 covers 16 residues. Trimming cost V 0 bases and J 4 bases; bases outside gene matches: 5. CDR3: CASSEALLAGKNIQYF. The DNA for the CDR3 is TGTGCCAGCAGTGAAGCGCTTCTAGCGGGTAAAAACATTCAGTACTTC.

The J gene is TRBJ2-7, the V gene TRBV10-3; no clear D gene. Germline-derived CDR1 and CDR2 are ENHRY and SYGVKD. The ends were cut back, 3 bases at V and 2 bases at J, with 17 bases in the middle. The CDR3 has 16 residues. The CDR3 nucleotides read TGTGCCATCAGTGACCCGACTTCCCTTTTACCCTACGAGCAGTACTTC. Translation: CAISDPTSLLPYEQYF.

V and J are TRBV11-2 and TRBJ2-7, with TRBD2 identical over 7 bases. J was trimmed by 6 bases and V by 1 base; bases with no gene match: 12. Germline lookup yields CDR1 SGHAT and CDR2 FQNNGV. The CDR3 loop spans 16 amino acids. This CDR3 reads CASSLGVGGSWREQYF. The DNA for the CDR3 is TGTGCCAGCAGCTTAGGGGTCGGCGGGAGTTGGCGCGAGCAGTACTTC.

This chain joins TRBV2 and TRBJ1-5; D gene unclear. The germline V and J ends were trimmed by 3 bases and 2 bases, with 17 bases remaining between them. This CDR3 region has 17 residues. Germline V gene data show CDR1 as SNHLY and CDR2 as FYNNEI. CDR3: CASSDRPRGSGNQPQHF. The CDR3 nucleotides are TGTGCCAGCAGTGATCGCCCCCGGGGATCGGGCAATCAGCCCCAGCATTTT.

The chain has TRBV5-5 and TRBJ2-6; possible D gene TRBD1, 6 bases. Germline-derived CDR1 and CDR2 are SGHKS and YYEKEE (reference sequence). V lost 0 bases to trimming and J lost 5 bases, with 21 bases between them. The CDR3 length is 19 residues. The CDR3 DNA reads as TGTGCCAGCAGCTTGGATGCCAATTCGAGGGGGTACCGGGCCAACGTCCTGACTTTC. This codes for CASSLDANSRGYRANVLTF.

This sequence joins TRBV29-1 and TRBJ1-4; 8 bases map to TRBD1. Germline V gene data show CDR1 as SQVTM and CDR2 as ANQGSEA. J lost 7 bases, V lost 6 bases, and 7 bases had no gene match. The CDR3 sequence is 13 residues long. This chain's CDR3 is CSVGVQGVEKLFF. DNA of the CDR3: TGCAGCGTGGGGGTACAGGGGGTTGAAAAACTGTTTTTT. The full variable domain, its missing parts supplied by reference TRBV29-1 and TRBJ1-4, is SAVISQKPSRDICQRGTSLTIQCQVDSQVTMMFWYRQQPGQSLTLIATANQGSEATYESGFVIDKFPISRPNLTFSTLTVSNMSPEDSSIYLCSVGVQGVEKLFFGSGTQLSVL.

The V call is TRBV7-9, the J call TRBJ2-2; D ambiguous. V lost 3 bases and J 4 bases, leaving 6 bases between the germline ends. Germline V gives CDR1 SEHNR, CDR2 FQNEAQ (reference sequence). The CDR3 length is 13 residues. CDR3 protein: CASSFESTGELFF. The DNA of the CDR3 is TGTGCCAGCAGCTTTGAATCCACCGGGGAGCTGTTTTTT.

The rearrangement joins TRBV11-2 to TRBJ1-2; 7 positions match TRBD1. V shed 1 base and J 6 bases; nucleotides not matched to a gene: 20. Per germline, CDR1 SGHAT and CDR2 FQNNGV. The CDR3 sequence is 19 residues long. The CDR3 here is CASSLVRGQFPSKFHGYTF. DNA for the CDR3: TGTGCCAGCAGCTTAGTGAGGGGACAGTTCCCTTCTAAATTCCATGGCTACACCTTC.